The 13 T cell receptor beta chains reported below all come from one sample, sequenced in a study of blood T cells in healthy people across ages. It was with a sample-barcoded 5' primer and a J-beta primer mix that a second PCR of about 6 to 12 cycles was run. TCRdb called the 5' RACE reads again in MiXCR, with one record for every CDR3 protein. The sample has 1.5 million to 2 million distinct CDR3 sequences, over 25% seen once. Sequenced sample: blood. The origin of the receptors is a woman aged 25 to 39 in good health.

This clonotype has ten or more counts. The genes are TRBV29-1 and TRBJ2-7; 8 bases fit TRBD2. Germline V gene data show CDR1 as SQVTM and CDR2 as ANQGSEA. The junction had 9 bases not matched to a gene; V was cut back by 6 bases and J by 5 bases. The CDR3 contains 13 residues. The CDR3 sequence: CSVTRGGLNEQYF. The CDR3 DNA sequence: TGCAGCGTCACTCGGGGGGGATTGAACGAGCAGTACTTC.

The chain has TRBV15 and TRBJ2-1; possible D gene TRBD2, 5 bases. The J call is uncertain, as TRBJ2-7 better fits the DNA end. Germline CDR1 is LNHNV and CDR2 is YYDKDF (reference sequence). The CDR3 loop spans 16 amino acids. The CDR3 region has the DNA TGTGCCACCAGCAGTCCTCGGGCGACTACCTACAATGAGCAGTACTTC. Its protein is CATSSPRATTYNEQYF.

Points on this clonotype: This sequence may be a read error, since a much larger clone differs from it by one base. The gene calls are TRBV7-2 and TRBJ2-3; D is perhaps TRBD2 (6 bases). CDR3 length: 18 residues. The germline V and J ends were trimmed by 2 bases and 4 bases, with 22 bases remaining between them. Germline V CDR1 and CDR2: SGHTA, FQGNSA. Written as DNA, the CDR3 is TGTGCCAGCAGCTTACGGGGCGGGGTCCTCCAGACGGCAGATACGCAGTATTTT. It codes for CASSLRGGVLQTADTQYF. The full variable domain, completed using reference TRBV7-2 and TRBJ2-3, is GAGVSQSPSNKVTEKGKDVELRCDPISGHTALYWYRQSLGQGLEFLIYFQGNSAPDKSGLPSDRFSAERTGGSVSTLTIQRTQQEDSAVYLCASSLRGGVLQTADTQYFGPGTRLTVL.

Details on this clonotype: A read error may be the cause here, since a much bigger clone is one base away. V and J are TRBV27 and TRBJ2-1, with D tentatively TRBD2 (6 bases). The CDR3 length is 13 residues. V was clipped by 2 bases and J by 10 bases, with 12 bases between them. The germline V gene has CDR1 MNHEY and CDR2 SMNVEV (reference sequence). DNA of the CDR3: TGTGCCAGCAGTTTAAACCCTAGCGCGGAGCAGTTCTTC. Amino acids: CASSLNPSAEQFF.

The genes are TRBV20-1 and TRBJ2-5; D could derive from TRBD1 or TRBD2 (5 bases each). V dropped 2 bases and J dropped 11 bases, with 21 bases sitting between them. The V gene's germline CDR1 is DFQATT and CDR2 SNEGSKA (reference sequence). The CDR3 contains 14 residues. CDR3 coding DNA: TGCAGTGCTAGATCCGGGACGTTGAGAGATAAGCAGTACTTC. Translation: CSARSGTLRDKQYF.

The chain couples TRBV7-2 to TRBJ2-2, with TRBD2 matching 8 bases. Per the germline V gene, CDR1 is SGHTA and CDR2 is FQGNSA. The CDR3 contains 16 residues. Unmatched junction bases numbered 9, after V lost 5 bases and J lost 4 bases. The CDR3 reads CASSPRTSLSTGELFF. The CDR3, as DNA: TGTGCCAGCAGCCCGAGGACTAGCTTGAGCACCGGGGAGCTGTTTTTT.

The V call is TRBV15, the J call TRBJ2-7, with 13 bases lining up with TRBD2. This CDR3 has 15 residues. V gave up 6 bases and J gave up 6 bases; unmatched junction bases: 8. Germline V gives CDR1 LNHNV, CDR2 YYDKDF (reference sequence). Here the CDR3 reads CATSKTGLAGSEQYF. CDR3 sequence (DNA): TGTGCCACCAGTAAGACGGGACTAGCGGGGAGCGAGCAGTACTTC.

The table lists this clonotype with a few counts. The chain carries TRBV12-5 and TRBJ1-2, with 7 bases aligning to TRBD1. After removal of 6 bases from V and 8 bases from J, the junction contained 6 bases not matched to a gene. Per the germline V gene, CDR1 is LGHNT and CDR2 is FRNRAP. The CDR3 contains 12 residues. DNA for the CDR3: TGTGCTAGTGGCAGTGAAGGGGGCGGCTACACCTTC. This translates into CASGSEGGGYTF. Filled out from reference TRBV12-5 and TRBJ1-2, the complete variable domain reads DARVTQTPRHKVTEMGQEVTMRCQPILGHNTVFWYRQTMMQGLELLAYFRNRAPLDDSGMPKDRFSAEMPDATLATLKIQPSEPRDSAVYFCASGSEGGGYTFGSGTRLTVV.

This clonotype has more than one count but fewer than ten. The CDR3 DNA reads TGTGCCAGCAGCTTAGGGGAAGGGGGGGACCAGTACTTC. It yields the protein CASSLGEGGDQYF. V and J are TRBV7-6 and TRBJ2-5; tentative D call: TRBD2 (7 bases). V was cut by 1 base and J by 10 bases, with 13 bases left in between. Germline CDR1 and CDR2: SGHVS and FNYEAQ. There are 13 residues in the CDR3.

This clonotype was counted a few times. The chain joins TRBV4-2 to TRBJ1-2; tentatively, D is TRBD1 (6 bases). Trimming took off 2 bases at V and 13 bases at J, with 17 bases between the two ends. The germline CDR1 and CDR2 sequences are LGHNA and YNFKEQ. The CDR3 extends over 13 amino acids. The CDR3 loop reads CASSQQGPGFVTF. In DNA form, the CDR3 reads TGTGCCAGCAGCCAACAGGGGCCCGGGTTTGTCACCTTC.

V gene TRBV20-1 combines with J gene TRBJ2-5; perhaps TRBD1 as D (6 bases). V gave up 1 base and J gave up 1 base, with 10 bases separating them. Germline V CDR1 and CDR2: DFQATT, SNEGSKA (reference sequence). The CDR3 extends over 14 amino acids. In DNA, the CDR3 is TGCAGTGCTAGAGGGACAGAAGCCCAAGAGACCCAGTACTTC. This encodes CSARGTEAQETQYF.

The J gene is TRBJ2-2, the V gene TRBV2, with D possibly TRBD2 on 6 matching bases. This CDR3 spans 18 amino acids. The V gene lost 4 bases and the J gene lost 4 bases, with 22 bases spanning the gap. Germline CDR1 is SNHLY and CDR2 is FYNNEI. The CDR3 region is CASSAPSGWAATTGELFF. DNA for the CDR3: TGTGCCAGCAGTGCTCCAAGCGGGTGGGCCGCGACCACCGGGGAGCTGTTTTTT.

This rearrangement joins TRBV29-1 to TRBJ1-1; 7 nucleotides match TRBD1. V lost 6 bases and J lost 0; bases outside the gene matches: 7. CDR1 is SQVTM and CDR2 is ANQGSEA in the germline V gene. The CDR3 consists of 14 residues. In nucleotides, the CDR3 is TGCAGCGTAAAGGCGACAGGGCTGAACACTGAAGCTTTCTTT. Its translation is CSVKATGLNTEAFF.